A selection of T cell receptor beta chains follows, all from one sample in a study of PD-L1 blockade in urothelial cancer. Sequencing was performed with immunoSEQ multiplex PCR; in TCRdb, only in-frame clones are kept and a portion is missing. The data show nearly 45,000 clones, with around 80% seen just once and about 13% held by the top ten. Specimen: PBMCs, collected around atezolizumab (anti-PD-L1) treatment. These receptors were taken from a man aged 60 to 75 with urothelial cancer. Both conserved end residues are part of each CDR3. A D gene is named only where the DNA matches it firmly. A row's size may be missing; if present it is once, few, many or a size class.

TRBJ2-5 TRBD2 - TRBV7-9 CASSPGLAREETQYF TGTGCCAGCAGCCCTGGACTAGCTCGGGAGGAGACCCAGTACTTC
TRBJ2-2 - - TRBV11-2 CASSLQGMAGELFF TGTGCCAGCAGCTTACAGGGAATGGCCGGGGAGCTGTTTTTT
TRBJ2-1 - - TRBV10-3 CAISESVAEEQFF TGTGCCATCAGTGAGTCGGTAGCGGAGGAGCAGTTCTTC
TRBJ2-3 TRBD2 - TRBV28 CAHKSGGAGDTQYF TGTGCCCACAAGAGCGGGGGGGCCGGGGATACGCAGTATTTT
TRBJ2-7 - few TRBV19 CASSSLYEQYF TGTGCCAGTAGTAGCCTATACGAGCAGTACTTC
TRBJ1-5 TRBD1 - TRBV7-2 CASSPDRVLGNQPQHF TGTGCCAGCAGCCCGGACAGGGTGTTAGGCAATCAGCCCCAGCATTTT
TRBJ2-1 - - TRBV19 CASSQGGAYNEQFF TGTGCCAGTAGTCAGGGGGGAGCCTACAATGAGCAGTTCTTC
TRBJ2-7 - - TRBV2 CASSEAWQGLYEQYF TGTGCCAGCAGTGAAGCGTGGCAGGGGCTCTACGAGCAGTACTTC
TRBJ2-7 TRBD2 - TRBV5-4 CASTGTSGYEQYF TGTGCCAGCACCGGGACTAGCGGATACGAGCAGTACTTC
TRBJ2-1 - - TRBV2 CASSPRTAPNEQFF TGTGCCAGCAGCCCGAGAACCGCCCCCAATGAGCAGTTCTTC
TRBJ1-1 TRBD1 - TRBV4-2 CASSQGLLTGEGTEAFF TGTGCCAGCAGCCAAGGGCTGCTTACAGGGGAAGGCACTGAAGCTTTCTTT
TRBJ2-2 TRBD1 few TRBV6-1 CASSGQGTNTGELFF TGTGCCAGCAGTGGACAGGGGACCAACACCGGGGAGCTGTTTTTT
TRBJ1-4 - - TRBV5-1 CASSPGTMINEKLFF TGCGCCAGCAGCCCCGGGACAATGATTAATGAAAAACTGTTTTTT
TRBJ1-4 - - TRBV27 CASSKTSGLNEKLFF TGTGCCAGCAGTAAAACCTCGGGACTCAATGAAAAACTGTTTTTT